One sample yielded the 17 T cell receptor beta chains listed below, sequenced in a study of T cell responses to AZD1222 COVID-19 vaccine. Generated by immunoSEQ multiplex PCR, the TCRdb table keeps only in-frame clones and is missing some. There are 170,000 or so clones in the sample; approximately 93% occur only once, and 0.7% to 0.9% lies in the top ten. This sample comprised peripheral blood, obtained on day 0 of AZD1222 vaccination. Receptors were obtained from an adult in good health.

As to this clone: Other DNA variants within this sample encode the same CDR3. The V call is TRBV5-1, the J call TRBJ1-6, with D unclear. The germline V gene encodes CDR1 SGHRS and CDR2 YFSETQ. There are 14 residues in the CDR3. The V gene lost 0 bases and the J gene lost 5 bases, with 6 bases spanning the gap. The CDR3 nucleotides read TGCGCCAGCAGCTTGGAGGCAGATAATTCACCCCTCCACTTT. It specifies CASSLEADNSPLHF.

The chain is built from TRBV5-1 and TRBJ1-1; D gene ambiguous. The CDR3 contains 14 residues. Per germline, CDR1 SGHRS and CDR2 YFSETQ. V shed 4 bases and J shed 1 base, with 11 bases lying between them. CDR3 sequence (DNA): TGCGCCAGCAGCCTGCCGGTCGGGAACACTGAAGCTTTCTTT. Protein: CASSLPVGNTEAFF.

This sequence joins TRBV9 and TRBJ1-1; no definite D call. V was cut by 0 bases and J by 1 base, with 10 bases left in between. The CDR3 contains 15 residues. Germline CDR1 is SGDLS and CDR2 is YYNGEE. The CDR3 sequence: CASSVVAHPNTEAFF. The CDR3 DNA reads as TGTGCCAGCAGCGTAGTAGCACACCCGAACACTGAAGCTTTCTTT.

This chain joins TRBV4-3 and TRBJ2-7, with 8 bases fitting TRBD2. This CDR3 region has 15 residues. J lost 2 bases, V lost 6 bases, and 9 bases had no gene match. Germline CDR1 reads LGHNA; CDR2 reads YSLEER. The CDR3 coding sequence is TGCGCCAGCAGTCGTCTCGGGGGGGGTACCTACGAGCAGTACTTC. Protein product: CASSRLGGGTYEQYF.

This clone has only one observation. CDR3 nucleotide sequence: TGCGCCAGCAGCTTCTTGGCAGATATCACCGGGGAGCTGTTTTTT. Translated, it gives CASSFLADITGELFF. The chain combines TRBV5-1 with TRBJ2-2; no clear D gene. The CDR3 is 15 residues long. The V gene lost 2 bases and the J gene lost 4 bases, with 12 bases spanning the gap. Per the germline V gene, CDR1 is SGHRS and CDR2 is YFSETQ.

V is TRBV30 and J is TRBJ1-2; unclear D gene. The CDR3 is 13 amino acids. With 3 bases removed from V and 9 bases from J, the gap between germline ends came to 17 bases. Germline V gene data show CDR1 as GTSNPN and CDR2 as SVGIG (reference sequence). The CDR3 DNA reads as TGTGCCTGGAGCGCAGCTGGGGTCATTAGCTACACCTTC. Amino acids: CAWSAAGVISYTF.

Here the CDR3 DNA reads TGCGCCAGCAGCGTCGGGCCCCTCGGGACAGGGTACAATGAGCAGTTCTTC. Protein sequence: CASSVGPLGTGYNEQFF. The chain recombines TRBV5-1 with TRBJ2-1, with 9 nucleotides matching TRBD1. V lost 4 bases and J lost 4; bases outside the gene matches: 12. The CDR3 has 17 amino acids. Germline V gene lookup returns CDR1 SGHRS and CDR2 YFSETQ.

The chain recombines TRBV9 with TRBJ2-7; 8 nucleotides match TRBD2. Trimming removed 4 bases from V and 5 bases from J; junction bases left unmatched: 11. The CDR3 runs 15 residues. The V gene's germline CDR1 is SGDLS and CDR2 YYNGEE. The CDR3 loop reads CASSPGLRGGDEQYF. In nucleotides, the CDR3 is TGTGCCAGCAGCCCGGGACTTCGGGGGGGTGACGAGCAGTACTTC.

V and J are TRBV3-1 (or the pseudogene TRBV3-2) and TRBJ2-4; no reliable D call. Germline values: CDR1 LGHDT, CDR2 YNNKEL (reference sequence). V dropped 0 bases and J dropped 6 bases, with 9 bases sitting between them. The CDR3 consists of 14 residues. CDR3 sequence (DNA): TGTGCCAGCAGCCAAGATGGCCCAACAAACATTCAGTACTTC. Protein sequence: CASSQDGPTNIQYF.

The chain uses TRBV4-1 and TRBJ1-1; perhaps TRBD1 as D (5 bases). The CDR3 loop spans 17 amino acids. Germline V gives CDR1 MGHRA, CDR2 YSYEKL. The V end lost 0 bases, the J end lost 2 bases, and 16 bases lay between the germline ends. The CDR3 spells CASSQDTGRPSNTEAFF. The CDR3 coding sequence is TGCGCCAGCAGCCAAGATACGGGGCGCCCATCTAACACTGAAGCTTTCTTT.

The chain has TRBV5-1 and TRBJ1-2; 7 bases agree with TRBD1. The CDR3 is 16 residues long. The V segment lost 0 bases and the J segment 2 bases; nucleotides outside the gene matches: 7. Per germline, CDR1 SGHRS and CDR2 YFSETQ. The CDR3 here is CASSLAAGGDNYGYTF. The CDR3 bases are TGCGCCAGCAGCTTGGCCGCAGGGGGGGACAACTATGGCTACACCTTC.

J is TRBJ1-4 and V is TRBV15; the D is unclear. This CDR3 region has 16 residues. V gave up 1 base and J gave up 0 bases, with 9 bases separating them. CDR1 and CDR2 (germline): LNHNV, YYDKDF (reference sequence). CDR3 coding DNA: TGTGCCACCAGCAGAGTACACTTTGCAACTAATGAAAAACTGTTTTTT. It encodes CATSRVHFATNEKLFF.

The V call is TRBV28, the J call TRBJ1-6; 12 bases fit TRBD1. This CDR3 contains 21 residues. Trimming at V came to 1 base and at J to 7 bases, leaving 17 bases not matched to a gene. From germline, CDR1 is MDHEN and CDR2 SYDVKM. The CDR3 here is CASSLYPEAGDRGLGNSPLHF. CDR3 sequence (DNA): TGTGCCAGCAGTTTATATCCCGAAGCTGGGGACAGGGGGCTAGGAAATTCACCCCTCCACTTT.

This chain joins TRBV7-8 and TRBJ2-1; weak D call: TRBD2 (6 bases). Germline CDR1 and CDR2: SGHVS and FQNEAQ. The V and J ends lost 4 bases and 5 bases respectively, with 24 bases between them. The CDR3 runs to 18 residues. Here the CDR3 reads CASSYPKRRLEIDNEQFF. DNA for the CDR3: TGTGCCAGCAGCTACCCCAAGCGGAGACTAGAAATAGACAATGAGCAGTTCTTC.

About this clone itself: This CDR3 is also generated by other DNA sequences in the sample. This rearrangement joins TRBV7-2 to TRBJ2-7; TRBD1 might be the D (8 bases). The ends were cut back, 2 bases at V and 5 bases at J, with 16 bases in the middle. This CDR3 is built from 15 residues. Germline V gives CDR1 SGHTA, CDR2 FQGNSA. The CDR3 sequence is CASSLRNRGGDEQYF. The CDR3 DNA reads TGTGCCAGCAGCTTAAGGAACAGGGGGGGGGACGAGCAGTACTTC.

The CDR3 region is CASSYYTGELFF. DNA of the CDR3: TGTGCCAGCAGCTATTACACCGGGGAGCTGTTTTTT. The genes are TRBV2 and TRBJ2-2; D not resolved. This CDR3 is 12 amino acids long. Germline CDR1 reads SNHLY; CDR2 reads FYNNEI. Trimming removed 6 bases at V and 3 bases at J, with 5 bases between.

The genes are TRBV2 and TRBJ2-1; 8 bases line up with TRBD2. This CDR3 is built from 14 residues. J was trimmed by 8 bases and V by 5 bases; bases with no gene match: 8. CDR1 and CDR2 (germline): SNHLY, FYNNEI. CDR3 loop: CASSIRGGIDEQFF. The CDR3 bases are TGTGCCAGCAGTATTCGCGGGGGGATCGATGAGCAGTTCTTC.